Listed below are T cell receptor beta chains from one sample, sequenced in a study of blood T cell repertoires in COVID-19. The assay was immunoSEQ multiplex PCR, and TCRdb's table has in-frame clones only and misses some. The repertoire holds about 210,000 clones, 80% to 90% seen once, with roughly 2.6% in the top ten. Material for sequencing was peripheral blood. These receptors were taken from a woman in her forties with active or convalescent COVID-19. Both conserved end residues are part of each CDR3. A D gene is named only where the DNA matches it firmly. Part of the rows lack a size; the others show once, few, many or a class for expanded clones.

abundance,v_gene,j_gene,d_gene,CDR3aa,CDR3nt
few,TRBV7-2,TRBJ1-2,NA,CASSLNRARGAGYTF,TGTGCCAGCAGCTTGAACAGGGCCCGGGGCGCGGGCTACACCTTC
NA,TRBV27,TRBJ2-7,NA,CASSLPGRVEQYF,TGTGCCAGCAGTTTACCCGGCAGGGTCGAGCAGTACTTC
NA,TRBV12-3/TRBV12-4,TRBJ2-7,NA,CASSFGQSYEQYF,TGTGCCAGCAGTTTTGGGCAGAGCTACGAGCAGTACTTC
NA,TRBV27,TRBJ2-1,NA,CASSSAGPYNEQFF,TGTGCCAGCAGTTCCGCAGGGCCCTACAATGAGCAGTTCTTC
NA,TRBV6-5,TRBJ1-1,NA,CASSRQPLNTEAFF,TGTGCCAGCAGCAGACAGCCCCTGAACACTGAAGCTTTCTTT
NA,TRBV27,TRBJ2-2,TRBD1,CASSLTGATGELFF,TGTGCCAGCAGTCTAACAGGGGCCACCGGGGAGCTGTTTTTT
once,TRBV5-1,TRBJ2-1,TRBD2,CASSFPRGGGSRGNEQFF,TGCGCCAGCAGCTTCCCCCGGGGTGGCGGGAGCCGGGGCAATGAGCAGTTCTTC
few,TRBV29-1,TRBJ2-2,TRBD1,CSVRDRGRAGELFF,TGCAGCGTTAGGGACAGGGGGCGCGCCGGGGAGCTGTTTTTT
NA,TRBV5-4,TRBJ1-3,TRBD1,CASRGQGAGNTIYF,TGTGCCAGCAGAGGACAGGGGGCTGGAAACACCATATATTTT
NA,TRBV5-1,TRBJ1-2,TRBD1,CASSSGQGVFYGYTF,TGCGCCAGCAGCTCGGGACAGGGGGTATTTTATGGCTACACCTTC
NA,TRBV5-1,TRBJ1-1,TRBD1,CASSKTGVGAEAFF,TGCGCCAGCAGCAAAACAGGGGTTGGGGCTGAAGCTTTCTTT
NA,TRBV11-3,TRBJ1-5,NA,CASSLGGTLGNQPQHF,TGTGCCAGCAGCTTAGGAGGCACCCTTGGCAATCAGCCCCAGCATTTT
NA,TRBV19,TRBJ1-3,NA,CATSSGVPFSGNTIYF,TGTGCCACCTCCTCCGGGGTTCCGTTCTCTGGAAACACCATATATTTT
NA,TRBV5-6,TRBJ2-7,NA,CASSLVDTEQYF,TGTGCCAGCAGCTTGGTGGACACCGAGCAGTACTTC
NA,TRBV5-5,TRBJ1-5,NA,CASSLQTGLNQPQHF,TGTGCCAGCAGCCTGCAAACAGGTTTGAACCAGCCCCAGCATTTT